The 17 T cell receptor beta chains below all came from one sample that was sequenced in a study of blood T cells in healthy people across ages. It was with a sample-barcoded 5' primer and a J-beta primer mix that a second PCR of roughly 7 to 11 cycles was run. TCRdb analysed the 5' RACE reads with MiXCR anew, one entry per CDR3 protein. Of about 760,000 distinct CDR3 sequences in the sample, 25% were seen once. These sequences were also reported in another study, on T cells of mothers and their children.

Sequencing was carried out using blood. The receptors shown here come from a boy between 5 and 17 years old in good health.

This clonotype was detected only once. The chain has TRBV10-3 and TRBJ2-7, with D possibly TRBD1 on 5 matching bases. V was trimmed by 7 bases and J by 1 base, leaving 11 bases between them. Germline CDR1 is ENHRY and CDR2 is SYGVKD. This CDR3 region has 13 residues. CDR3: CAINPDSSYEQYF. The DNA for the CDR3 is TGTGCCATCAACCCTGACAGTTCCTACGAGCAGTACTTC.

This clonotype was found a few times. One junction end disagrees with the germline gene, perhaps due to a read error. The CDR3 is CAGRERLAGVGDTQYF. In nucleotides, the CDR3 is TGTGCCGGCAGAGAAAGACTAGCGGGAGTCGGAGATACGCAGTATTTT. The rearrangement links TRBV2 to TRBJ2-3; TRBD2 matches at 12 bases. The CDR3 has 16 residues. Germline V gene sequence: CDR1 SNHLY, CDR2 FYNNEI.

This clonotype has more than one count but fewer than ten. This rearrangement joins TRBV7-9 to TRBJ1-3, with D perhaps matching TRBD1 (5 bases). The CDR3 has 15 amino acids. Germline CDR1 and CDR2: SEHNR and FQNEAQ (reference sequence). V dropped 6 bases and J dropped 4 bases, with 16 bases sitting between them. CDR3 residues: CASREGGGSGNTIYF. The CDR3 bases are TGTGCCAGCAGAGAAGGCGGGGGGTCAGGAAACACCATATATTTT.

The chain combines TRBV7-9 with TRBJ2-7; D is possibly TRBD1 (6 bases). V was clipped by 5 bases and J by 2 bases, with 16 bases between them. CDR3 length equals 15 residues. Germline assignment: CDR1 SEHNR and CDR2 FQNEAQ (reference sequence). CDR3 sequence reads: CASSPGPRGTYEQYF. DNA for the CDR3: TGTGCCAGCAGCCCGGGACCGAGGGGGACCTACGAGCAGTACTTC.

This clonotype came up a few times. V gene TRBV7-9 combines with J gene TRBJ2-1, with D tentatively TRBD2 (6 bases). Trimming took off 2 bases at V and 6 bases at J, with 20 bases between the two ends. The CDR3 spans 17 residues. In germline, CDR1 is SEHNR, CDR2 FQNEAQ (reference sequence). The CDR3 nucleotides read TGTGCCAGCAGCTTACTAGCGATGAGCCCCTACGGCAATGAGCAGTTCTTC. Translation gives CASSLLAMSPYGNEQFF.

In its sample, this clonotype was seen a few times. It may be a read error: a sequence one base away is much more abundant. The chain joins TRBV9 to TRBJ2-1; unclear D gene. Per the germline V gene, CDR1 is SGDLS and CDR2 is YYNGEE. This CDR3 has 12 amino acids. V gave up 1 base and J gave up 7 bases, with 6 bases separating them. CDR3 bases: TGTGCCAGCAGCGTAACGGTGAATGAGCAGTTCTTC. Protein sequence: CASSVTVNEQFF.

This clonotype showed up just a few times. V and J are TRBV28 and TRBJ2-2; TRBD1 aligns across 7 bases. V lost 10 bases, J lost 3 bases, and 11 bases stayed unmatched. Germline V gene sequence: CDR1 MDHEN, CDR2 SYDVKM. CDR3 size: 15 residues. The CDR3 region is CAIPRDRVYTGELFF. CDR3 sequence (DNA): TGTGCCATCCCCCGAGACAGGGTTTACACCGGGGAGCTGTTTTTT.

This chain joins TRBV29-1 and TRBJ1-2, with 10 bases matching TRBD1. The J segment lost 4 bases and the V segment lost 0 bases, leaving 2 bases of the junction unmatched. This CDR3 is 14 amino acids long. Germline values: CDR1 SQVTM, CDR2 ANQGSEA. CDR3 region: CSVEDGTGVYGYTF. The CDR3 DNA reads TGCAGCGTTGAAGATGGGACAGGGGTCTATGGCTACACCTTC.

This clonotype was picked up a small number of times. The CDR3 DNA is TGTGCCAGCAGCCCACTAGCGGCTAGGCCCGGGGAGCTGTTTTTT. Translated, it gives CASSPLAARPGELFF. This chain links TRBV7-9 with TRBJ2-2, with TRBD2 matching 8 bases. CDR3 size: 15 residues. Germline trimming cut 5 bases from V and 6 bases from J; bases unmatched to any gene: 8. Germline assignment: CDR1 SEHNR and CDR2 FQNEAQ (reference sequence).

The chain joins TRBV20-1 to TRBJ2-5; D is perhaps TRBD2 (5 bases). Germline V gene lookup returns CDR1 DFQATT and CDR2 SNEGSKA (reference sequence). Between the trimmed V and J ends, which lost 0 bases and 0 bases, there was a span of 8 bases. The CDR3 has 14 amino acids. The CDR3 DNA reads TGCAGTGCTAGAGATCTGGACTACCAAGAGACCCAGTACTTC. It codes for CSARDLDYQETQYF.

This clonotype was observed a few times. This sequence joins TRBV6-2 or TRBV6-3 and TRBJ2-7; D not certain. The CDR3 contains 15 residues. V lost 2 bases and J lost 1, with 12 bases in between. The germline gives CDR1 MNHEY, CDR2 SVGEGT. This chain's CDR3 is CASSYLPIGSYEQYF. The CDR3 coding sequence is TGTGCCAGCAGTTACCTCCCAATTGGGTCCTACGAGCAGTACTTC.

The chain combines TRBV27 with TRBJ2-7, with D possibly being TRBD1 or TRBD2 (5 bases each). The germline gives CDR1 MNHEY, CDR2 SMNVEV (reference sequence). Trimming pared 4 bases from V and 2 bases from J, leaving 9 bases between. The CDR3 covers 13 residues. The CDR3 bases are TGTGCCAGCAGTTATGGGACCCCCTACGAGCAGTACTTC. Translating it yields CASSYGTPYEQYF.

This chain connects TRBV29-1 to TRBJ2-1, with 8 bases fitting TRBD1. The end of the DNA aligns better with TRBJ2-7, so the J call may be wrong. The CDR3 is made up of 15 amino acids. Germline V lookup: CDR1 SQVTM, CDR2 ANQGSEA. CDR3 sequence (DNA): TGCAGCGTACTGGGGACAGGCCGAGTAACTTACGAGCAGTACTTC. This gives the protein CSVLGTGRVTYEQYF.

This clonotype has only a few counts. The chain employs TRBV6-5 and TRBJ1-2; a possible D gene is TRBD1 (5 bases). CDR3 length equals 13 residues. Germline V gives CDR1 MNHEY, CDR2 SVGAGI. Trimming left V 7 bases short and J 4 bases short, with 13 bases between. The CDR3 nucleotides are TGTGCCAGCACCGCGGGGCTTCCCTATGGCTACACCTTC. It is translated as CASTAGLPYGYTF.

This clonotype has more than one count but fewer than ten. The chain carries TRBV20-1 and TRBJ1-4; D unresolved. The CDR3 runs 13 residues. V lost 0 bases to trimming and J lost 6 bases, with 8 bases between them. The V gene's germline CDR1 is DFQATT and CDR2 SNEGSKA (reference sequence). The CDR3 DNA reads TGCAGTGCTAGAGAGGTGACACATGAAAAACTGTTTTTT. Translated: CSAREVTHEKLFF.

This clonotype came up a few times. The gene calls are TRBV19 and TRBJ1-5, with D tentatively TRBD1 (6 bases). V gave up 7 bases and J gave up 6 bases, with 13 bases separating them. The CDR3 is 13 amino acids. Per germline, CDR1 LNHDA and CDR2 SQIVND (reference sequence). This CDR3 reads CASTRGTGQPQHF. The CDR3 DNA follows: TGTGCCAGTACGAGGGGGACGGGTCAGCCCCAGCATTTT.

This clonotype was detected only a few times. The chain carries TRBV4-2 and TRBJ2-5, with a weak D call TRBD2 (6 bases). V was trimmed by 0 bases and J by 5 bases, leaving 16 bases between them. The CDR3 spans 16 residues. The germline gives CDR1 LGHNA, CDR2 YNFKEQ. The CDR3 loop is CASSQDQAGEGETQYF. The CDR3 DNA is TGTGCCAGCAGCCAAGATCAAGCGGGCGAAGGGGAGACCCAGTACTTC.